One and the same sample provided the 12 T cell receptor beta chains below, sequenced in a study of blood T cell repertoires in COVID-19. Assay: immunoSEQ multiplex PCR; the TCRdb copy retains only in-frame clones and omits some. The repertoire holds some 90,000 clones, roughly 80% seen once, with 10% to 13% in the top ten. The material sequenced was peripheral blood. All receptors derive from a woman in her 70s with acute or convalescent COVID-19.

This chain links TRBV19 with TRBJ1-2; TRBD1 matches at 7 bases. Germline-derived CDR1 and CDR2 are LNHDA and SQIVND (reference sequence). With V trimmed by 6 bases and J by 4 bases, 8 bases remained unmatched. This CDR3 is 14 amino acids long. CDR3 amino acids: CASSESGTAYGYTF. The CDR3 DNA reads as TGTGCCAGTAGCGAGTCCGGGACAGCCTATGGCTACACCTTC.

The CDR3 loop is CASTSLGDFGYTF. CDR3 bases: TGTGCCAGCACCAGTCTAGGGGATTTTGGCTACACCTTC. The chain employs TRBV5-4 and TRBJ1-2; possibly TRBD1 for D (5 bases). Trimming pared 6 bases from V and 7 bases from J, leaving 16 bases between. The CDR3 contains 13 residues. Germline CDR1 is SGHNT and CDR2 is YYREEE (reference sequence).

V usage is TRBV2 and J usage is TRBJ2-2; possible D gene TRBD2, 5 bases. Trimming took 2 bases from V and 5 from J, leaving 12 bases between them. The CDR3 length is 15 residues. The germline V gene encodes CDR1 SNHLY and CDR2 FYNNEI. The CDR3 here is CASSEHGRDTGELFF. CDR3 sequence (DNA): TGTGCCAGCAGTGAACATGGGAGAGATACCGGGGAGCTGTTTTTT. The full variable domain, in which reference TRBV2 and TRBJ2-2 provide the parts outside the CDR3, is EPEVTQTPSHQVTQMGQEVILRCVPISNHLYFYWYRQILGQKVEFLVSFYNNEISEKSEIFDDQFSVERPDGSNFTLKIRSTKLEDSAMYFCASSEHGRDTGELFFGEGSRLTVL.

The chain is built from TRBV19 and TRBJ2-7; 7 bases align to TRBD2. There are 14 residues in the CDR3. The V segment lost 1 base and the J segment 3 bases; nucleotides outside the gene matches: 3. Germline values: CDR1 LNHDA, CDR2 SQIVND (reference sequence). CDR3 coding DNA: TGTGCCAGTAGTATAGGCGGGAGAAACTACGAGCAGTACTTC. It codes for CASSIGGRNYEQYF.

CDR3 sequence: CASSLNLQNSPLHF. CDR3 bases: TGTGCCAGCAGTTTGAACCTACAGAATTCACCCCTCCACTTT. The J gene is TRBJ1-6, the V gene TRBV28; the D is unclear. Trimming shortened V by 3 bases and J by 7 bases, and 10 bases separated the two germline ends. The CDR3 is made up of 14 amino acids. Germline loops: CDR1 MDHEN, CDR2 SYDVKM.

The chain combines TRBV27 with TRBJ2-7; 8 bases align to TRBD1. V shed 5 bases and J 4 bases; nucleotides not matched to a gene: 10. CDR1 is MNHEY, CDR2 SMNVEV, per germline (reference sequence). The CDR3 consists of 15 residues. CDR3 DNA: TGTGCCAGCAGTCCACTGACAGGGGTGAGGTACGAGCAGTACTTC. As protein: CASSPLTGVRYEQYF.

CDR3 nucleotide sequence: TGTGCCAGTAGTCTTAGCGGGAGGGCCCTGCTCACCGGGGAGCTGTTTTTT. It specifies CASSLSGRALLTGELFF. The rearrangement uses TRBV19 and TRBJ2-2; TRBD2 matches 11 bases. V shed 5 bases, J shed 4 bases, and the junction held 9 bases outside the gene matches. This CDR3 is built from 17 residues. Per the germline V gene, CDR1 is LNHDA and CDR2 is SQIVND (reference sequence).

V gene TRBV4-3 combines with J gene TRBJ2-1, with D perhaps TRBD1 (5 bases). Trimming removed 0 bases at V and 2 bases at J, with 8 bases between. This CDR3 has 15 residues. CDR1 and CDR2 (germline): LGHNA, YSLEER. The CDR3 loop is CASSQDQGPYNEQFF. The CDR3 nucleotides read TGCGCCAGCAGCCAAGATCAGGGTCCCTACAATGAGCAGTTCTTC.

The gene calls are TRBV12-3 or TRBV12-4 and TRBJ1-1; D is ambiguous. The V and J ends lost 1 base and 11 bases respectively, with 14 bases between them. This CDR3 is 13 amino acids long. The CDR3 region has the DNA TGTGCCAGCAGTTTAGGAGGGTCGGTTGGGGCTTTCTTT. This gives the protein CASSLGGSVGAFF.

The J gene is TRBJ1-4, the V gene TRBV7-7; 10 nucleotides line up with TRBD1. Trimming cost V 4 bases and J 4 bases; bases outside gene matches: 15. The CDR3 covers 19 residues. CDR1 is SSHAT, CDR2 FNYEAQ, per germline (reference sequence). Here the CDR3 DNA reads TGTGCCAGCAGCTCGCGTCGGGGACAGGGGCCCCGATTTAATGAAAAACTGTTTTTT. This gives the protein CASSSRRGQGPRFNEKLFF.

This chain joins TRBV5-8 and TRBJ1-2, with D perhaps TRBD1 (5 bases). The CDR3 runs to 13 residues. V was shortened by 2 bases and J by 7 bases, with 12 bases between the two germline ends. Looked up from germline, CDR1 is SGHTS and CDR2 is YDEGEE. CDR3 sequence reads: CASSFRRGGGYTF. The CDR3 region has the DNA TGTGCCAGCAGCTTTAGGAGGGGCGGTGGCTACACCTTC.

This sequence joins TRBV2 and TRBJ1-2; 11 bases line up with TRBD1. Trimming at V came to 6 bases and at J to 6 bases, leaving 6 bases not matched to a gene. Germline V gives CDR1 SNHLY, CDR2 FYNNEI. This CDR3 has 14 residues. CDR3 coding DNA: TGTGCCAGCAGCCCGGACAGGGGGCTGGATGGCTACACCTTC. It translates to CASSPDRGLDGYTF.